The entry that follows covers one T cell receptor beta chain sequence. The germline V gene encodes CDR1 LNHDA and CDR2 SQIVND (reference sequence). The length of the CDR3 is 13 residues. Trimming pared 4 bases from V and 7 bases from J, leaving 11 bases between. This sample stems from a study of blood T cell repertoires in COVID-19. Whole-study context: From the United States, Italy and Spain came samples of acute and convalescent COVID-19. From T cells, B-cell-depleted T cells, or PBMCs came the material, which was cDNA or gDNA.

Per the study methods: Researchers report that nucleated cell counts were estimated from reference gene primer amplification. Produced via immunoSEQ multiplex PCR; TCRdb's table is partial and in-frame only. That table supplies the V and J calls and clone size; D and trimming were determined from the DNA. The profile covers some 120,000 clones, with around nine tenths appearing a single time and roughly 4.5% taken by the ten largest. What was sequenced was peripheral blood. The V and J genes are TRBV19 and TRBJ1-5, with D maybe TRBD1 (5 bases). The receptor was derived from a man between 40 and 49 years old with acute or convalescent COVID-19. In DNA form, the CDR3 reads TGTGCCAGTAGTAAAGGGGAAGAACAGCCCCAGCATTTT. Translating it yields CASSKGEEQPQHF.